The 32 T cell receptor beta chains below come from one sample, sequenced in a study of cytotoxic CD8 clonotypes in ibrutinib-treated CLL (dated by TCRdb to 2020 to 2023). The time point label for this specimen denotes: approximately eleven months on ibrutinib. The protocol used for the library was the immunoSEQ multiplex PCR assay. As stored in TCRdb, this immuneACCESS dataset retains in-frame rearrangements with V and J assigned. A fraction of the clones does not appear; measured against another copy, unresolved V genes explain less than half of the discrepancy, and the remainder lacks a known reason. A total of some 150,000 clones appear in this sample, 70% to 80% of them only once. About 29% of the sample rests with the top ten. Here the sequenced sample was PBMCs, taken after 12 months of ibrutinib treatment. The receptors come from a human donor with chronic lymphocytic leukemia.

In its sample, this clone was seen once. The genes are TRBV7-3 and TRBJ2-1; tentative D call: TRBD1 (5 bases). Germline values: CDR1 SGHTA, CDR2 FQGTGA. This CDR3 is 16 amino acids long. V lost 0 bases to trimming and J lost 0 bases, with 9 bases between them. The CDR3 DNA reads TGTGCCAGCAGCTTAACTAGGGGCGACTCCTACAATGAGCAGTTCTTC. Translated, it gives CASSLTRGDSYNEQFF.

The V and J genes are TRBV6-5 and TRBJ1-1; D gene unclear. This CDR3 is 16 amino acids long. With 0 bases removed from V and 0 bases from J, the gap between germline ends came to 11 bases. Germline loops: CDR1 MNHEY, CDR2 SVGAGI. The CDR3 DNA is TGTGCCAGCAGTTACTCGTCGGGGTCGATGAACACTGAAGCTTTCTTT. Its protein is CASSYSSGSMNTEAFF.

The chain has TRBV5-5 and TRBJ1-1; tentatively, D is TRBD1 (5 bases). Germline V gives CDR1 SGHKS, CDR2 YYEKEE (reference sequence). V was pared by 3 bases and J by 1 base, with 13 bases between. The CDR3 is 15 amino acids. In DNA form, the CDR3 reads TGTGCCAGCAGCTCCCGGTATGACAGGAACACTGAAGCTTTCTTT. Translated: CASSSRYDRNTEAFF.

The J gene is TRBJ1-2, the V gene TRBV19; D call uncertain. The V end lost 1 base, the J end lost 4 bases, and 10 bases lay between the germline ends. The V gene's germline CDR1 is LNHDA and CDR2 SQIVND (reference sequence). The CDR3 runs to 14 residues. Here the CDR3 reads CASSIVTSSYGYTF. CDR3 DNA: TGTGCCAGTAGTATAGTAACGAGCAGCTATGGCTACACCTTC.

This chain links TRBV11-2 with TRBJ2-1; tentatively, D is TRBD1 (6 bases). The germline V gene encodes CDR1 SGHAT and CDR2 FQNNGV. The CDR3 runs to 13 residues. V gave up 6 bases and J gave up 5 bases, with 11 bases separating them. The CDR3 DNA follows: TGTGCCAGCAGATATGGACAGCACAATGAGCAGTTCTTC. Its protein is CASRYGQHNEQFF.

This clone turned up a few times. The genes are TRBV10-2 and TRBJ2-6, with unresolved D. The germline V gene encodes CDR1 WSHSY and CDR2 SAAADI. The CDR3 is 13 amino acids. The V end lost 2 bases, the J end lost 12 bases, and 11 bases lay between the germline ends. The CDR3 protein is CASSETIPPVLTF. In DNA form, the CDR3 reads TGCGCCAGCAGTGAGACGATCCCCCCCGTCCTGACTTTC.

The count of this clone is one. This rearrangement joins TRBV7-9 to TRBJ1-5, with D perhaps TRBD1 (6 bases). Germline values: CDR1 SEHNR, CDR2 FQNEAQ (reference sequence). V lost 5 bases and J lost 4, with 15 bases in between. The CDR3 totals 15 residues. As DNA, the CDR3 is TGTGCCAGCAGCCCGGGTGCGGGGGCAAATCAGCCCCAGCATTTT. Its protein product is CASSPGAGANQPQHF.

Only one count was recorded for this clone. This chain links TRBV7-9 with TRBJ1-5, with TRBD1 matching 7 bases. Per germline, CDR1 SEHNR and CDR2 FQNEAQ (reference sequence). V was clipped by 3 bases and J by 2 bases; unmatched bases: 7. CDR3 length: 16 amino acids. The CDR3 spells CASSFYRGTGNQPQHF. CDR3 DNA sequence: TGTGCCAGCAGCTTTTACAGGGGAACGGGCAATCAGCCCCAGCATTTT.

Details on this clone: At one end the junction does not follow the germline gene, possibly because of a read error. This chain joins TRBV6-1 and TRBJ2-1; tentative D call: TRBD2 (6 bases). The CDR3 has 15 amino acids. In germline, CDR1 is MNHNS, CDR2 SASEGT. The CDR3 region is CASSQAGRGYNEQFF. The CDR3 bases are TGTGCCAGCAGTCAAGCAGGGCGGGGTTACAATGAGCAGTTCTTC.

A few counts support this clone. This sequence joins TRBV6-5 and TRBJ1-4, with 9 positions matching TRBD1. V dropped 4 bases and J dropped 3; count of bases not matched to a gene: 3. The CDR3 contains 15 residues. Per the germline V gene, CDR1 is MNHEY and CDR2 is SVGAGI. The DNA of the CDR3 is TGTGCCAGCAGTTCACAGGGGGCTCCTAATGAAAAACTGTTTTTT. Translating it yields CASSSQGAPNEKLFF.

The chain carries TRBV7-2 and TRBJ2-7; 9 nucleotides agree with TRBD1. The germline V gene has CDR1 SGHTA and CDR2 FQGNSA. V was pared by 5 bases and J by 2 bases, with 10 bases of the junction left unmatched. This CDR3 has 16 amino acids. This CDR3 is CASSISLQGATYEQYF. The CDR3 bases are TGTGCCAGCAGCATTAGTCTACAGGGGGCGACCTACGAGCAGTACTTC.

This rearrangement joins TRBV1 to TRBJ2-7. TRBV1 is tagged as a pseudogene. The CDR3 is made up of 18 amino acids. The DNA of the CDR3 is TGCACCAGCAGCCAAGTGGGTAGGTCCAACGAAAACTCCTACGAGCAGTACTTC. It specifies CTSSQVGRSNENSYEQYF.

This clone was detected a few times. The chain links TRBV28 to TRBJ1-1; no firm D call. The CDR3 is made up of 13 amino acids. The V gene lost 4 bases and the J gene lost 2 bases, with 8 bases spanning the gap. Germline CDR1 is MDHEN and CDR2 is SYDVKM. For the CDR3, the DNA is TGTGCCAGCAGTTCCAGCTTTAACACTGAAGCTTTCTTT. It yields the protein CASSSSFNTEAFF. The variable domain in full, with the rest retrieved from reference TRBV28 and TRBJ1-1, is DVKVTQSSRYLVKRTGEKVFLECVQDMDHENMFWYRQDPGLGLRLIYFSYDVKMKEKGDIPEGYSVSREKKERFSLILESASTNQTSMYLCASSSSFNTEAFFGQGTRLTVV.

The J gene is TRBJ2-1, the V gene TRBV19, with 7 bases aligning to TRBD2. V lost 4 bases, J lost 1 base, and 4 bases stayed unmatched. The CDR3 extends over 15 amino acids. In germline, CDR1 is LNHDA, CDR2 SQIVND (reference sequence). The CDR3 nucleotides read TGTGCCAGTAGTAGGGGGGGGAGGTCCTACAATGAGCAGTTCTTC. Its translation is CASSRGGRSYNEQFF.

The rearrangement uses TRBV28 and TRBJ1-1; D possibly corresponds to TRBD1 (6 bases). Germline V lookup: CDR1 MDHEN, CDR2 SYDVKM. The germline V and J ends were trimmed by 6 bases and 4 bases, with 30 bases remaining between them. The CDR3 loop spans 19 amino acids. The CDR3 loop is CASRYPPGGGAGGGTEAFF. CDR3 bases: TGTGCCAGCAGGTACCCACCGGGGGGGGGCGCGGGAGGCGGCACTGAAGCTTTCTTT.

This clone was observed at least ten times. The genes are TRBV19 and TRBJ1-1, with TRBD1 matching 7 bases. CDR3 size: 14 residues. CDR1 LNHDA and CDR2 SQIVND come from the germline V gene (reference sequence). Unmatched junction bases numbered 4, after V lost 5 bases and J lost 1 base. In DNA form, the CDR3 reads TGTGCCAGTAGTTCCAGGGGGACGAACACTGAAGCTTTCTTT. Translating it yields CASSSRGTNTEAFF.

The chain combines TRBV27 with TRBJ1-1; D is unclear. V lost 1 base to trimming and J lost 1 base, with 7 bases between them. Germline CDR1 is MNHEY and CDR2 is SMNVEV (reference sequence). CDR3 length: 14 amino acids. The CDR3 loop is CASSLLGENTEAFF. The DNA for the CDR3 is TGTGCCAGCAGTTTATTAGGCGAGAACACTGAAGCTTTCTTT.

The chain couples TRBV30 to TRBJ1-4; D possibly corresponds to TRBD1 (6 bases). CDR3 length: 15 amino acids. V was pared by 0 bases and J by 4 bases, with 12 bases between. Germline CDR1 GTSNPN, CDR2 SVGIG (reference sequence). This CDR3 reads CAWSVGGQLNEKLFF. Written as DNA, the CDR3 is TGTGCCTGGAGTGTAGGGGGACAACTTAATGAAAAACTGTTTTTT.

The CDR3 DNA is TGTGCCAGCATGACTAGCGGGTCAGCCTACGAGCAGTACTTC. It yields the protein CASMTSGSAYEQYF. The rearrangement uses TRBV28 and TRBJ2-7; 10 positions match TRBD2. V lost 7 bases to trimming and J lost 2 bases; unmatched junction nucleotides: 5. The germline CDR1 and CDR2 sequences are MDHEN and SYDVKM. This CDR3 region has 14 residues.

J is TRBJ2-3 and V is TRBV9; 9 positions agree with TRBD2. The CDR3 runs 15 residues. The V gene end was trimmed by 2 bases and the J gene end by 3 bases; junction bases not matched to a gene: 4. Germline V CDR1 and CDR2: SGDLS, YYNGEE. CDR3 sequence: CASSVLSGSTDTQYF. CDR3 DNA: TGTGCCAGCAGCGTTCTTAGCGGGAGTACAGATACGCAGTATTTT.

The V gene is TRBV7-2, the J gene TRBJ1-2; unclear D gene. Per germline, CDR1 SGHTA and CDR2 FQGNSA. The CDR3 totals 11 residues. V lost 6 bases and J lost 6, with 8 bases in between. Written as DNA, the CDR3 is TGTGCCAGCAGTTCCATCGATGGCTACACCTTC. As protein: CASSSIDGYTF.

This chain links TRBV27 with TRBJ2-1; D gene ambiguous. The germline V gene has CDR1 MNHEY and CDR2 SMNVEV (reference sequence). Trimming removed 5 bases from V and 9 bases from J, with 17 bases in between. The CDR3 consists of 14 residues. CDR3: CASSTFLVSGEQFF. In DNA, the CDR3 is TGTGCCAGCAGTACCTTCCTAGTGTCCGGTGAGCAGTTCTTC.

This clone came up a few times. J is TRBJ2-2 and V is TRBV5-6; D ambiguous. Germline lookup yields CDR1 SGHDT and CDR2 YYEEEE. This CDR3 region has 12 residues. Trimming cost V 1 base and J 7 bases, with 5 bases left between them. Here the CDR3 reads CASSLSSGELFF. For the CDR3, the DNA is TGTGCCAGCAGCTTGTCTAGCGGGGAGCTGTTTTTT.

CDR3 nucleotide sequence: TGCGCCAGCAGCCCCGGGACAGGGGTTGAAGAGACCCAGTACTTC. It yields the protein CASSPGTGVEETQYF. The chain joins TRBV5-1 to TRBJ2-5, with 10 bases matching TRBD1. Germline loops: CDR1 SGHRS, CDR2 YFSETQ. After removal of 4 bases from V and 3 bases from J, the junction contained 6 bases not matched to a gene. This CDR3 has 15 amino acids.

The rearrangement links TRBV10-3 to TRBJ2-1; TRBD2 aligns across 9 bases. With V trimmed by 2 bases and J by 8 bases, 7 bases remained unmatched. The V gene's germline CDR1 is ENHRY and CDR2 SYGVKD. This CDR3 has 15 residues. In DNA, the CDR3 is TGTGCCATCAGTGAGGGGAGCGGGGGGATTGATGAGCAGTTCTTC. It encodes CAISEGSGGIDEQFF.

The rearrangement joins TRBV7-2 to TRBJ2-1; 8 bases align to TRBD1. CDR1 is SGHTA and CDR2 is FQGNSA in the germline V gene. This CDR3 region has 16 residues. Unmatched junction bases numbered 10, after V lost 2 bases and J lost 7 bases. CDR3 sequence reads: CASSLRAGGMWNEQFF. CDR3 coding DNA: TGTGCCAGCAGCTTAAGGGCAGGGGGCATGTGGAATGAGCAGTTCTTC.

The chain uses TRBV7-9 and TRBJ1-2; TRBD1 agrees at 9 bases. CDR3 length: 16 residues. CDR1 is SEHNR and CDR2 is FQNEAQ in the germline V gene (reference sequence). The J segment lost 2 bases and the V segment lost 5 bases, leaving 9 bases of the junction unmatched. CDR3 sequence (DNA): TGTGCCAGCAGCCTCGGACAGGGGATTTTGAACTATGGCTACACCTTC. It is translated as CASSLGQGILNYGYTF.

V and J are TRBV27 and TRBJ1-4, with a weak D call TRBD1 (5 bases). CDR3 length: 15 amino acids. Trimming cost V 3 bases and J 4 bases, with 12 bases left between them. Germline CDR1 reads MNHEY; CDR2 reads SMNVEV (reference sequence). The CDR3 loop is CASSFRGQSNEKLFF. In DNA form, the CDR3 reads TGTGCCAGCAGTTTTCGCGGACAAAGTAATGAAAAACTGTTTTTT. Variable domain in full (rest from reference TRBV27 and TRBJ1-4): EAQVTQNPRYLITVTGKKLTVTCSQNMNHEYMSWYRQDPGLGLRQIYYSMNVEVTDKGDVPEGYKVSRKEKRNFPLILESPSPNQTSLYFCASSFRGQSNEKLFFGSGTQLSVL.

This clone was seen more than once but under ten times. The chain recombines TRBV7-6 with TRBJ2-3; no firm D call. The V end was cut by 0 bases, the J end by 0 bases, with 7 bases between. Germline V gene lookup returns CDR1 SGHVS and CDR2 FNYEAQ. This CDR3 is 15 amino acids long. The CDR3 is CASSLAGGSTDTQYF. CDR3 DNA: TGTGCCAGCAGCTTAGCAGGCGGTAGCACAGATACGCAGTATTTT.

The rearrangement links TRBV15 to TRBJ2-7; D uncertain. V was shortened by 0 bases and J by 2 bases, with 8 bases between the two germline ends. The length of the CDR3 is 14 residues. CDR1 and CDR2 (germline): LNHNV, YYDKDF (reference sequence). The CDR3 region is CATSRDLIAYEQYF. The DNA of the CDR3 is TGTGCCACCAGCAGAGATCTTATTGCCTACGAGCAGTACTTC.

This chain connects TRBV25-1 to TRBJ1-2; tentative D call: TRBD1 (6 bases). The V end was cut by 5 bases, the J end by 7 bases, with 14 bases between. Germline V lookup: CDR1 MGHDK, CDR2 SYGVNS. The CDR3 totals 13 residues. CDR3: CASSPAGGSGYTF. The CDR3 DNA is TGTGCCAGCAGTCCGGCGGGGGGCTCTGGCTACACCTTC.

The chain couples TRBV7-9 to TRBJ2-3; the D is unclear. The CDR3 runs 15 residues. Germline V lookup: CDR1 SEHNR, CDR2 FQNEAQ (reference sequence). Trimming removed 1 base from V and 2 bases from J, with 10 bases in between. The CDR3 here is CASSLVYGLTDTQYF. The CDR3 DNA reads as TGTGCCAGCAGCTTAGTGTACGGCCTCACAGATACGCAGTATTTT.